The 22 T cell receptor beta chains below all came from one sample that was sequenced in a study of blood T cell repertoires in COVID-19 (dated by TCRdb to the early 2020s). The library came from the immunoSEQ multiplex PCR assay. The source is immuneACCESS, and TCRdb retained only in-frame sequences with V and J called. Part of the clones is not carried over; for the studies checked, unresolved V genes explain less than half of this, and the remainder is unexplained. This sample gives 110,000 to 150,000 clones in total; about 88% of them show up just once. The top ten clonotypes cover roughly 5% of the sample. The sample comprised peripheral blood. Receptors were obtained from a human donor in a cohort sampled during active COVID-19.

The chain has TRBV27 and TRBJ2-1; 10 nucleotides match TRBD1. Losses at the gene ends were 8 bases for V and 5 bases for J; bases not matched to a gene: 6. The germline gives CDR1 MNHEY, CDR2 SMNVEV (reference sequence). This CDR3 has 14 residues. DNA of the CDR3: TGTGCCAGCGGTAGACAGGGGGCGAACAATGAGCAGTTCTTC. Translating gives CASGRQGANNEQFF.

The chain has TRBV19 and TRBJ2-1; 9 nucleotides agree with TRBD2. V gave up 6 bases and J gave up 4 bases; unmatched junction bases: 7. The germline V gene encodes CDR1 LNHDA and CDR2 SQIVND (reference sequence). The CDR3 loop spans 15 amino acids. The CDR3 reads CASSAGGQYYNEQFF. The CDR3 DNA reads as TGTGCCAGTAGCGCGGGGGGGCAATATTACAATGAGCAGTTCTTC.

The V gene is TRBV5-5, the J gene TRBJ2-1, with 11 bases fitting TRBD2. Losses at the gene ends were 4 bases for V and 8 bases for J; bases not matched to a gene: 8. The length of the CDR3 is 15 residues. CDR1 SGHKS and CDR2 YYEKEE come from the germline V gene (reference sequence). The CDR3 reads CASSLFSGRADEQFF. The DNA of the CDR3 is TGTGCCAGCAGCCTCTTTAGCGGGAGGGCCGATGAGCAGTTCTTC.

The chain recombines TRBV29-1 with TRBJ2-1; D is possibly TRBD1 (7 bases). Between the trimmed V and J ends, which lost 7 bases and 7 bases, there was a span of 14 bases. CDR3 size: 12 residues. CDR1 SQVTM and CDR2 ANQGSEA come from the germline V gene. For the CDR3, the DNA is TGCAGCGGGAGGGGACAGCGAAATGAGCAGTTCTTC. Translation gives CSGRGQRNEQFF.

The chain combines TRBV2 with TRBJ2-2; D not certain. Trimming removed 3 bases from V and 8 bases from J, with 13 bases in between. Germline V gene sequence: CDR1 SNHLY, CDR2 FYNNEI. This CDR3 region has 14 residues. The CDR3 sequence: CASSDSFQAGELFF. The DNA for the CDR3 is TGTGCCAGCAGTGACAGTTTTCAGGCGGGGGAGCTGTTTTTT.

This rearrangement joins TRBV21-1 to TRBJ1-1; the tabulated D call, TRBD1, remains unverified against the DNA. TRBV21-1 is a listed pseudogene. The CDR3 consists of 14 residues. The CDR3, as DNA: TGTGCCAGCAGCTCGCCCCCAGGGAACACTGAAGCTTTCTTT. It translates to CASSSPPGNTEAFF.

The chain joins TRBV3-1 (or the pseudogene TRBV3-2) to TRBJ1-4; D unresolved. This CDR3 has 12 amino acids. V dropped 1 base and J dropped 7 bases, with 4 bases sitting between them. CDR1 is LGHDT, CDR2 YNNKEL, per germline (reference sequence). CDR3 in DNA: TGTGCCAGCAGCCAAGGTCGTGAAAAACTGTTTTTT. Its translation is CASSQGREKLFF.

The V and J genes are TRBV11-1 and TRBJ1-1, with 7 bases lining up with TRBD1. J was trimmed by 1 base and V by 2 bases; bases with no gene match: 1. The V gene's germline CDR1 is SGHAT and CDR2 FQDESV (reference sequence). This CDR3 contains 14 residues. The CDR3 DNA reads as TGTGCCAGCAGCTTAAGGACAGGGAACACTGAAGCTTTCTTT. Translated, it gives CASSLRTGNTEAFF.

This rearrangement joins TRBV28 to TRBJ2-7; no reliable D call. Germline CDR1 is MDHEN and CDR2 is SYDVKM. The CDR3 is 13 residues long. Trimming removed 8 bases from V and 5 bases from J, with 16 bases in between. CDR3 DNA: TGTGCCAGCGGCCAGAATTACCCCCACGAGCAGTACTTC. Its translation is CASGQNYPHEQYF.

The chain joins TRBV30 to TRBJ2-5, with D maybe TRBD1 (6 bases). Germline V CDR1 and CDR2: GTSNPN, SVGIG (reference sequence). With 5 bases removed from V and 2 bases from J, the gap between germline ends came to 9 bases. This CDR3 has 12 residues. For the CDR3, the DNA is TGTGCCTGGGGAGGACAGCAAGAGACCCAGTACTTC. This sequence encodes CAWGGQQETQYF.

This clone was counted a few times. This chain uses TRBV5-1 with TRBJ1-1, with TRBD1 matching 7 bases. CDR3 size: 17 residues. CDR1 is SGHRS and CDR2 is YFSETQ in the germline V gene. The junction had 11 bases not matched to a gene; V was cut back by 2 bases and J by 1 base. CDR3 sequence: CASSFAHRGAGNTEAFF. CDR3 nucleotide sequence: TGCGCCAGCAGCTTCGCCCACAGGGGCGCAGGGAACACTGAAGCTTTCTTT. Using reference TRBV5-1 and TRBJ1-1 for the parts outside the CDR3, the full variable domain is KAGVTQTPRYLIKTRGQQVTLSCSPISGHRSVSWYQQTPGQGLQFLFEYFSETQRNKGNFPGRFSGRQFSNSRSEMNVSTLELGDSALYLCASSFAHRGAGNTEAFFGQGTRLTVV.

The V gene is TRBV7-2, the J gene TRBJ2-2, with TRBD2 matching 8 bases. Unmatched junction bases numbered 9, after V lost 4 bases and J lost 5 bases. In germline, CDR1 is SGHTA, CDR2 FQGNSA. CDR3 size: 16 residues. The CDR3 is CASSSGGAGGTGELFF. DNA of the CDR3: TGTGCCAGCAGCTCCGGGGGCGCGGGGGGTACCGGGGAGCTGTTTTTT.

The V call is TRBV5-1, the J call TRBJ2-1; 9 nucleotides agree with TRBD1. The CDR3 runs to 16 residues. Germline CDR1 and CDR2: SGHRS and YFSETQ. Trimming removed 0 bases from V and 4 bases from J; junction bases left unmatched: 5. The CDR3 DNA follows: TGCGCCAGCAGCTTGGAAGGACAGGGGCGTTACAATGAGCAGTTCTTC. It is translated as CASSLEGQGRYNEQFF.

This chain links TRBV30 with TRBJ2-1; 12 positions match TRBD2. The CDR3 covers 17 residues. Germline V gene sequence: CDR1 GTSNPN, CDR2 SVGIG (reference sequence). Trimming cost V 0 bases and J 9 bases; bases outside gene matches: 12. The CDR3 loop reads CAWSVGASGRALAEQFF. DNA for the CDR3: TGTGCCTGGAGTGTAGGGGCTAGCGGGAGGGCCTTGGCTGAGCAGTTCTTC.

The rearrangement joins TRBV10-3 to TRBJ1-4; no clear D. V was cut by 2 bases and J by 6 bases, with 16 bases left in between. The CDR3 covers 16 residues. Germline CDR1 reads ENHRY; CDR2 reads SYGVKD. For the CDR3, the DNA is TGTGCCATCAGTGAGCGGGGAGTTTGTCTGGATGAAAAACTGTTTTTT. Its translation is CAISERGVCLDEKLFF.

The chain combines TRBV30 with TRBJ2-5; D gene ambiguous. Germline assignment: CDR1 GTSNPN and CDR2 SVGIG (reference sequence). CDR3 length equals 13 residues. The ends were cut back, 3 bases at V and 3 bases at J, with 11 bases in the middle. The CDR3 here is CAWRKSGEETQYF. In DNA form, the CDR3 reads TGTGCCTGGAGAAAGTCCGGAGAAGAGACCCAGTACTTC.

The chain employs TRBV6-4 and TRBJ2-2, with 8 bases matching TRBD1. V was pared by 0 bases and J by 2 bases, with 2 bases of the junction left unmatched. In germline, CDR1 is MRHNA, CDR2 SNTAGT. The CDR3 covers 16 residues. The CDR3 protein is CASSDSGQGNTGELFF. CDR3 DNA: TGTGCCAGCAGTGACTCAGGACAGGGCAACACCGGGGAGCTGTTTTTT.

This chain joins TRBV2 and TRBJ2-1, with 7 nucleotides matching TRBD1. Germline CDR1 SNHLY, CDR2 FYNNEI. The CDR3 consists of 16 residues. V lost 8 bases to trimming and J lost 6 bases; unmatched junction nucleotides: 16. This CDR3 reads CASSPSRDRPPNEQFF. CDR3 nucleotides: TGTGCCAGCTCCCCTTCCCGGGACAGACCCCCCAATGAGCAGTTCTTC.

The chain employs TRBV27 and TRBJ2-7, with D possibly matching TRBD1 (5 bases). Trimming cost V 11 bases and J 0 bases, with 17 bases left between them. The CDR3 has 14 residues. Per germline, CDR1 MNHEY and CDR2 SMNVEV (reference sequence). The CDR3 region has the DNA TGTGCCTCTCAACGGACAAGGGCCTCCTACGAGCAGTACTTC. Its translation is CASQRTRASYEQYF.

The chain joins TRBV5-1 to TRBJ2-2; 16 positions agree with TRBD2. Germline V CDR1 and CDR2: SGHRS, YFSETQ. Trimming removed 5 bases from V and 5 bases from J; junction bases left unmatched: 18. The CDR3 is made up of 21 amino acids. CDR3 nucleotides: TGCGCCAGCAGTTTGAAGTCCTCGGGACTAGCGGGAGGGCCGAGGACCGGGGAGCTGTTTTTT. Encoded protein: CASSLKSSGLAGGPRTGELFF.

The chain couples TRBV7-9 to TRBJ2-6, with TRBD2 as a possible D gene (6 bases). The germline CDR1 and CDR2 sequences are SEHNR and FQNEAQ (reference sequence). The CDR3 loop spans 16 amino acids. V was cut by 4 bases and J by 4 bases, with 14 bases left in between. The chain's CDR3 is CASSSPTGVGANVLTF. As DNA, the CDR3 is TGTGCCAGCAGCTCCCCCACGGGGGTAGGGGCCAACGTCCTGACTTTC.

This clone came up once. The chain has TRBV7-3 and TRBJ2-2; maybe TRBD2 (6 bases). Germline V gives CDR1 SGHTA, CDR2 FQGTGA. The CDR3 consists of 14 residues. V was cut by 4 bases and J by 1 base, with 7 bases left in between. The CDR3 protein is CASSSGLNTGELFF. DNA of the CDR3: TGTGCCAGCAGCTCGGGACTGAACACCGGGGAGCTGTTTTTT. Complete variable domain (other parts from reference TRBV7-3 and TRBJ2-2): GAGVSQTPSNKVTEKGKYVELRCDPISGHTALYWYRQSLGQGPEFLIYFQGTGAADDSGLPNDRFFAVRPEGSVSTLKIQRTERGDSAVYLCASSSGLNTGELFFGEGSRLTVL.